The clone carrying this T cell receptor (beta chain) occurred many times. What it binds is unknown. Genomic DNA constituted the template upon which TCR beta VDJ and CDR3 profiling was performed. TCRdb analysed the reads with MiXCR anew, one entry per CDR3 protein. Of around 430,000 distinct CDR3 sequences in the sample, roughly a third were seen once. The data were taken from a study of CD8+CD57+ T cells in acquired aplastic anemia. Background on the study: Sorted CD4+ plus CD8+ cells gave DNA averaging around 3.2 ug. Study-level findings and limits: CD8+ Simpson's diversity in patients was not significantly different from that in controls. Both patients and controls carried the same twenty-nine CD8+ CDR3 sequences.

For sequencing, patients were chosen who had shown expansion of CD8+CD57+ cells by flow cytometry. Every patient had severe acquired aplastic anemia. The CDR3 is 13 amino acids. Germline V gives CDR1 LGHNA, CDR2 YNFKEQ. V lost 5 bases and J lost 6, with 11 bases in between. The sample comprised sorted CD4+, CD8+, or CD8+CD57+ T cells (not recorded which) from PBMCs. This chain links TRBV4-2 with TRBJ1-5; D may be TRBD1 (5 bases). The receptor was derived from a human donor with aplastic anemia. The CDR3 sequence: CASSGGGGQPQHF. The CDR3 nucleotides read TGTGCCAGCAGCGGTGGGGGGGGTCAGCCCCAGCATTTT.